This TCR beta chain was obtained from a study of T-cell memory formation after mild COVID-19. Trimming left V 6 bases short and J 2 bases short, with 11 bases between. This CDR3 is 13 amino acids long. Germline CDR1 and CDR2: SEHNR and FQNEAQ (reference sequence). MiXCR, run by TCRdb on the 5' RACE reads, gives a single entry per CDR3 protein. The sample holds 89,000 or so distinct CDR3 sequences, roughly 12% seen once. The V call is TRBV7-9, the J call TRBJ2-7, with a possible D match to TRBD1 (6 bases). The source of this sequence is a man younger than 35 who had mild COVID-19 (a few samples of this study predate the infection). Cell type and time point are not known. Specimen: PBMCs or a T cell subset sorted from them (not recorded which). For the CDR3, the DNA is TGTGCCAGCAGTCAACAGGGAGCCTACGAGCAGTACGTC. Protein product: CASSQQGAYEQYV.